This TCR beta chain was sequenced during a study of blood T cell repertoires in COVID-19. Study background: Spain, Italy and the United States supplied samples that represented acute and convalescent COVID-19. T cells, B-cell-depleted T cells, or PBMCs provided the cDNA or gDNA that served as material.

Germline V lookup: CDR1 MNHEY, CDR2 SVGEGT. V lost 6 bases to trimming and J lost 10 bases, with 13 bases between them. The CDR3 runs to 13 residues. In the source study's methods: Quantification of nucleated cells was approximated via reference gene primer amplification. Some clones are missing from TCRdb's copy, which holds only in-frame ones; the method was immunoSEQ multiplex PCR. The V and J calls and clone size are taken from that table; D and trimming were inferred from the DNA. The sample shows 150,000 to 200,000 clones, approximately 79% of them seen only once. The chain joins TRBV6-2 or TRBV6-3 to TRBJ1-6; the D is unclear. The source is a man over 45 who had recovered from COVID-19. The sample taken for sequencing was peripheral blood. CDR3 bases: TGTGCCAGCAGCCAAGTTTTAGAGTCACCCCTCCACTTT. Translation: CASSQVLESPLHF.